This T cell receptor beta chain originates from a study of blood T cells in healthy people across ages. In regard to this clonotype: The antigen is undetermined.

Through a sample-barcoded 5' primer and a J-beta primer mix, a second PCR was run for roughly 6 to 11 cycles. TCRdb independently ran MiXCR on the 5' RACE reads; one entry per CDR3 protein. Here the sample spans 800,000 or so distinct CDR3 sequences, 35% to 50% being singletons. Germline CDR1 SGHTA, CDR2 FQGTGA. Trimming removed 5 bases from V and 0 bases from J; junction bases left unmatched: 6. The CDR3 sequence is 15 residues long. General observations from the study: A conclusive naive versus antigen-experienced comparison was prevented by the unsorted PBMCs.

This chain uses TRBV7-3 with TRBJ2-5, with 7 positions matching TRBD1. Sequencing input: blood. This clonotype was obtained from an older man in good health. The CDR3 here is CASSLTGSYQETQYF. Here the CDR3 DNA reads TGTGCCAGCAGCCTGACAGGGAGCTACCAAGAGACCCAGTACTTC. Filled out from reference TRBV7-3 and TRBJ2-5, the complete variable domain reads GAGVSQTPSNKVTEKGKYVELRCDPISGHTALYWYRQSLGQGPEFLIYFQGTGAADDSGLPNDRFFAVRPEGSVSTLKIQRTERGDSAVYLCASSLTGSYQETQYFGPGTRLLVL.